This T cell receptor beta chain was captured by sequencing in a study of blood T cell repertoires in COVID-19 (dated by TCRdb to 2018 to 2021). For context, the study as a whole: Collaborator samples came from the United States, Italy and Spain and covered acute and convalescent phases of COVID-19. The repertoires were released in a freely available public database intended as a resource for research on the immune response to SARS-CoV-2. The material from the prospective study consisted of cDNA or gDNA derived from T cells, B-cell-depleted T cells, or PBMCs. Nearly every sample came with metadata listing a de-identified subject ID, COVID-19 status, age in years and sex. Samples came from the ongoing ImmuneRACE study (first 160 participants) plus 1,254 subjects from 6 global collaborators. Where available, HLA class I and class II types were taken from metadata supplied by the sample provider and were not determined by assay-based typing. Subjects who had been exposed to COVID-19, were actively infected with it, or had recovered from it provided the deeply sampled blood TCRbeta repertoires that made up the dataset.

CDR1 and CDR2 are read off the germline V gene as SGDLS and YYNGEE. From cysteine to phenylalanine, the CDR3 is 15 amino acids long. Just the 45-base CDR3 DNA is kept, in frame starting at base 1. The junction shows trimming of 3 bases on V and 1 base on J, and the gene matches do not reach 6 bases of it. Points on this clone: Its recognized antigen is unknown. No base qualities exist here, and no much larger clone lies one base off it.

Overall study outcomes, separate from this receptor: The amount of clinical and demographic metadata varied by source and participant and was provided uncurated.

TCRbeta CDR3 regions were amplified from genomic DNA using the immunoSEQ Assay, a bias-controlled multiplex PCR. The original methods were these. The number of nucleated cells in each sample was estimated from the amplification of reference gene primers within the assay. To quantify the absolute abundance of each unique TCRbeta CDR3 rearrangement, sequence reads were collapsed and filtered. Productive Simpson clonality was computed per sample as the square root of Simpson's diversity index over productive rearrangements. Entries here come from immuneACCESS through TCRdb and include only in-frame sequences with V and J called. Some clones fail to appear in such tables; in the studies checked, an unresolved V gene covers under half of the shortfall, and the cause of the remainder is unknown. The V and J calls and clone size were taken over from that table, and D and trimming were inferred from the DNA. Across this sample there are more than 200,000 clones, with around 89% seen only once. The ten largest clones capture 3.5% to 4.5% of the sample.

In the prospective study, participants were about 18 to 100 years old, resided in fewer than 25 geographic areas of the United States, and were enrolled through a virtual design. In the prospective study, participants were assigned to cohorts based on the clinical history participants reported in a screening survey and a study questionnaire. Recovered participants in ImmuneRACE Cohort 3 were defined as having two consecutive negative NP/OP PCR tests, clearance from a healthcare professional, or resolution of symptoms. In the prospective study, whole blood, serum and a nasopharyngeal or oropharyngeal swab were collected from each participant by mobile phlebotomists. Prospective study participants could optionally give additional blood draws and questionnaires over an approximately two-month period. Blood samples from the prospective study were shipped frozen or at room temperature prior to DNA extraction.

The origin of this receptor is a woman younger than 45 who had recovered from COVID-19. Sequencing used PBMCs or T cells enriched from blood (not recorded which). This receptor chain uses TRBV9 and TRBJ1-1, with 7 middle bases fitting TRBD1. The DNA sequence follows: TGTGCCAGCAGCGGAAGAGGGGGCACGAACACTGAAGCTTTCTTT. Its protein reads: CASSGRGGTNTEAFF.